The T cell receptor (beta chain) described here comes from a study of blood T cell repertoires in COVID-19. About the study: The cDNA or gDNA used as material had been derived from T cells, B-cell-depleted T cells, or PBMCs.

Germline CDR1 is WSHSY and CDR2 is SAAADI. With 6 bases clipped from V and 5 bases from J, the junction kept 3 bases outside the gene matches. The CDR3 has 13 residues. TCRdb keeps only in-frame clones here, not all; method: immunoSEQ multiplex PCR. The sample shows under 50,000 clones, roughly 80% of them seen only once. This clone was recorded only once. The specimen sequenced was peripheral blood. This chain joins TRBV10-2 and TRBJ2-3, with 9 bases fitting TRBD2. The source of this sequence is a man aged 35 to 55 with acute or convalescent COVID-19. This CDR3 reads CASRAGGQDTQYF. The CDR3 DNA is TGCGCCAGCAGGGCGGGGGGGCAAGATACGCAGTATTTT.